Each of the 27 T cell receptor beta chains below was sequenced from the same sample in a study of cytomegalovirus exposure and HLA in healthy donors. PCR primers comprised 60 Vbeta and 13 Jbeta primers. Data came from immunoSEQ multiplex PCR; TCRdb stores just in-frame clones and leaves some out. The sample holds around 120,000 clones; 80% to 85% are singletons and the top ten take 0.6% to 0.7%. Sequencing was performed on PBMCs. The source is a man between 18 and 29 years old in good health and CMV-seronegative.

In its sample, this clone was seen a few times. The V and J genes are TRBV6-4 and TRBJ2-6; 8 nucleotides line up with TRBD1. V shed 8 bases and J 0 bases; nucleotides not matched to a gene: 15. The CDR3 is made up of 19 amino acids. Germline CDR1 MRHNA, CDR2 SNTAGT. The CDR3 sequence is CASDGGTGDECSGANVLTF. The CDR3 nucleotides are TGTGCCAGCGACGGAGGGACAGGAGATGAATGCTCTGGGGCCAACGTCCTGACTTTC.

V gene TRBV30 combines with J gene TRBJ2-5; D might be TRBD2 (6 bases). The CDR3 loop spans 14 amino acids. V was clipped by 3 bases and J by 5 bases, with 16 bases between them. Germline values: CDR1 GTSNPN, CDR2 SVGIG (reference sequence). In DNA, the CDR3 is TGTGCCTGGAGCCCCCCGACTAGGCCGGAGACCCAGTACTTC. Protein: CAWSPPTRPETQYF.

V gene TRBV7-9 combines with J gene TRBJ2-2; D is possibly TRBD2 (5 bases). The CDR3 contains 14 residues. Germline lookup yields CDR1 SEHNR and CDR2 FQNEAQ (reference sequence). V dropped 5 bases and J dropped 4 bases, with 11 bases sitting between them. The CDR3, as DNA: TGTGCCAGCAGCCCCGGGGAGATCACCGGGGAGCTGTTTTTT. This encodes CASSPGEITGELFF.

The chain is built from TRBV6-6 and TRBJ2-5; D might be TRBD2 (5 bases). The CDR3 runs 11 residues. With 4 bases removed from V and 10 bases from J, the gap between germline ends came to 10 bases. The germline CDR1 and CDR2 sequences are MNHNY and SVGAGI (reference sequence). For the CDR3, the DNA is TGTGCCAGCAGTTGGGAAGGGAGCCAGTACTTC. Its protein is CASSWEGSQYF.

This chain uses TRBV5-6 with TRBJ1-2; no clear D gene. The V end lost 0 bases, the J end lost 4 bases, and 13 bases lay between the germline ends. The CDR3 is made up of 15 amino acids. The V gene's germline CDR1 is SGHDT and CDR2 YYEEEE. CDR3 sequence reads: CASSLATVSGYGYTF. In DNA form, the CDR3 reads TGTGCCAGCAGCTTGGCTACGGTATCTGGCTATGGCTACACCTTC.

CDR3 nucleotide sequence: TGCGCCAGCAGCCAAGGTGTTTGGCGGGGGAACACTGAAGCTTTCTTT. Translated, it gives CASSQGVWRGNTEAFF. The rearrangement uses TRBV4-1 and TRBJ1-1; D gene unclear. The V end lost 1 base, the J end lost 1 base, and 13 bases lay between the germline ends. Germline values: CDR1 MGHRA, CDR2 YSYEKL. The CDR3 contains 16 residues.

The rearrangement uses TRBV10-3 and TRBJ1-1; no firm D call. CDR3 size: 16 residues. Per the germline V gene, CDR1 is ENHRY and CDR2 is SYGVKD. V lost 0 bases to trimming and J lost 4 bases, with 15 bases between them. The DNA of the CDR3 is TGTGCCATCAGTGAGTCAATTGGGGAGGTGAGCACTGAAGCTTTCTTT. This gives the protein CAISESIGEVSTEAFF.

This clone was detected only a few times. The chain joins TRBV9 to TRBJ2-3, with 7 bases lining up with TRBD2. There are 15 residues in the CDR3. From germline, CDR1 is SGDLS and CDR2 YYNGEE. The V and J ends lost 3 bases and 6 bases, in that order; junction bases with no gene match: 10. The CDR3 region is CASSASGTSRDTQYF. DNA of the CDR3: TGTGCCAGCAGCGCTAGCGGAACCTCAAGGGATACGCAGTATTTT.

The rearrangement uses TRBV20-1 and TRBJ1-5, with TRBD1 matching over 7 bases. The germline CDR1 and CDR2 sequences are DFQATT and SNEGSKA (reference sequence). The CDR3 covers 11 residues. V lost 2 bases to trimming and J lost 14 bases; unmatched junction nucleotides: 6. The CDR3 DNA is TGCAGTGCTAGATCCGTTGGACAGGAGCATTTT. Translated: CSARSVGQEHF.

This sequence joins TRBV6-6 and TRBJ2-7; the D is unclear. V lost 2 bases and J 3 bases, leaving 8 bases between the germline ends. Germline lookup yields CDR1 MNHNY and CDR2 SVGAGI (reference sequence). This CDR3 spans 13 amino acids. The CDR3 sequence is CASSYTSHYEQYF. CDR3 in DNA: TGTGCCAGCAGTTACACTTCCCACTACGAGCAGTACTTC.

This clone was seen only a few times. The rearrangement uses TRBV29-1 and TRBJ1-3, with unresolved D. Per the germline V gene, CDR1 is SQVTM and CDR2 is ANQGSEA. V was trimmed by 1 base and J by 0 bases, leaving 10 bases between them. CDR3 length: 15 amino acids. This CDR3 reads CSVEATKTSGNTIYF. CDR3 bases: TGCAGCGTTGAAGCAACAAAAACCTCTGGAAACACCATATATTTT.

The J gene is TRBJ2-1, the V gene TRBV6-6, with 9 bases aligning to TRBD2. The germline CDR1 and CDR2 sequences are MNHNY and SVGAGI (reference sequence). V trimming: 6 bases; J trimming: 5 bases; junction bases outside the gene matches: 8. CDR3 length: 15 residues. CDR3 DNA: TGTGCCAGCAGGCGAGCGGGGGGCTTAGACAATGAGCAGTTCTTC. Amino acids: CASRRAGGLDNEQFF.

This chain links TRBV6-1 with TRBJ1-2; no firm D call. This CDR3 has 14 residues. Germline V CDR1 and CDR2: MNHNS, SASEGT. With 6 bases removed from V and 3 bases from J, the gap between germline ends came to 14 bases. CDR3 DNA sequence: TGTGCCAGCAGAACACCCCAGGTGGACTATGGCTACACCTTC. This translates into CASRTPQVDYGYTF.

The rearrangement links TRBV27 to TRBJ2-3; a weak D match, TRBD1 (5 bases). Trimming removed 2 bases at V and 3 bases at J, with 9 bases between. The CDR3 runs to 14 residues. Germline V gene data show CDR1 as MNHEY and CDR2 as SMNVEV (reference sequence). CDR3 loop: CASSLNKGTDTQYF. CDR3 coding DNA: TGTGCCAGCAGTTTAAATAAGGGGACAGATACGCAGTATTTT.

The rearrangement joins TRBV7-2 to TRBJ1-5, with 8 bases matching TRBD1. Losses at the gene ends were 9 bases for V and 5 bases for J; bases not matched to a gene: 12. There are 15 residues in the CDR3. Looked up from germline, CDR1 is SGHTA and CDR2 is FQGNSA. The CDR3 sequence: CASSNEGTGYQPQHF. The CDR3, as DNA: TGTGCCAGTAGCAATGAAGGGACAGGTTATCAGCCCCAGCATTTT. Full variable domain (rest looked up from reference TRBV7-2 and TRBJ1-5): GAGVSQSPSNKVTEKGKDVELRCDPISGHTALYWYRQSLGQGLEFLIYFQGNSAPDKSGLPSDRFSAERTGGSVSTLTIQRTQQEDSAVYLCASSNEGTGYQPQHFGDGTRLSIL.

The CDR3 loop reads CASSQGLQDTEAFF. The DNA of the CDR3 is TGCGCCAGCAGCCAAGGCCTTCAGGATACTGAAGCTTTCTTT. The chain joins TRBV4-3 to TRBJ1-1; D is uncertain. Germline assignment: CDR1 LGHNA and CDR2 YSLEER. The CDR3 is 14 residues long. Trimming pared 1 base from V and 5 bases from J, leaving 11 bases between.

The J gene is TRBJ2-1, the V gene TRBV4-2; D might be TRBD1 (7 bases). This CDR3 has 16 residues. Trimming shortened V by 0 bases and J by 3 bases, and 12 bases separated the two germline ends. Germline V gene lookup returns CDR1 LGHNA and CDR2 YNFKEQ. The CDR3 spells CASSQEPGGFYNEQFF. DNA for the CDR3: TGTGCCAGCAGCCAAGAACCAGGGGGGTTCTACAATGAGCAGTTCTTC.

The chain is built from TRBV25-1 and TRBJ2-4; 8 bases map to TRBD1. The CDR3 spans 15 residues. J gave up 5 bases and V 5 bases, and 8 bases lay outside the gene matches. In germline, CDR1 is MGHDK, CDR2 SYGVNS. The CDR3 protein is CASSKTGVGENIQYF. The CDR3 DNA sequence: TGTGCCAGCAGTAAGACAGGGGTCGGGGAAAACATTCAGTACTTC.

The chain employs TRBV18 and TRBJ2-3; weak D call: TRBD1 (6 bases). The CDR3 covers 13 residues. Germline loops: CDR1 KGHSH, CDR2 LQKENI. Trimming removed 2 bases at V and 5 bases at J, with 8 bases between. CDR3 bases: TGTGCCAGCTCACCAGGGGGCGAAGATACGCAGTATTTT. Amino acids: CASSPGGEDTQYF.

V gene TRBV7-8 combines with J gene TRBJ1-2; no firm D call. Trimming removed 5 bases from V and 0 bases from J, with 10 bases in between. The CDR3 has 14 amino acids. The V gene's germline CDR1 is SGHVS and CDR2 FQNEAQ. Here the CDR3 reads CASSPTRTNYGYTF. The CDR3 nucleotides are TGTGCCAGCAGCCCGACAAGGACTAACTATGGCTACACCTTC.

This sequence joins TRBV5-5 and TRBJ1-1, with unresolved D. The CDR3 consists of 14 residues. Germline V lookup: CDR1 SGHKS, CDR2 YYEKEE (reference sequence). V was pared by 3 bases and J by 0 bases, with 9 bases between. This CDR3 is CASSSILVNTEAFF. DNA for the CDR3: TGTGCCAGCAGCTCAATACTAGTGAACACTGAAGCTTTCTTT.

The chain combines TRBV5-4 with TRBJ1-2; TRBD1 aligns across 7 bases. The CDR3 totals 14 residues. Per the germline V gene, CDR1 is SGHNT and CDR2 is YYREEE (reference sequence). J was trimmed by 8 bases and V by 4 bases; bases with no gene match: 11. The CDR3 DNA sequence: TGTGCCAGCAGCCCCGGGACAGATAGAGGCGGCTACACCTTC. Translation gives CASSPGTDRGGYTF. The variable domain in full, completed from reference TRBV5-4 and TRBJ1-2, reads ETGVTQSPTHLIKTRGQQVTLRCSSQSGHNTVSWYQQALGQGPQFIFQYYREEENGRGNFPPRFSGLQFPNYSSELNVNALELDDSALYLCASSPGTDRGGYTFGSGTRLTVV.

The genes are TRBV21-1 and TRBJ2-1; the table's D call, TRBD1, has no DNA check behind it. TRBV21-1 is an annotated pseudogene. The CDR3 loop spans 12 amino acids. Here the CDR3 DNA reads TGTGCCAGCAGCATCAGGGTTGGCGAGCAGTTCTTC. Its protein product is CASSIRVGEQFF.

This clone came up once. The rearrangement joins TRBV27 to TRBJ2-3, with 9 nucleotides matching TRBD1. The CDR3 runs 15 residues. Per the germline V gene, CDR1 is MNHEY and CDR2 is SMNVEV (reference sequence). J gave up 3 bases and V 6 bases, and 7 bases lay outside the gene matches. The CDR3 here is CASRVLGTGTDTQYF. DNA of the CDR3: TGTGCCAGCAGGGTACTTGGGACAGGGACAGATACGCAGTATTTT.

J is TRBJ1-2 and V is TRBV6-6; D is perhaps TRBD1 (5 bases). CDR1 MNHNY and CDR2 SVGAGI come from the germline V gene (reference sequence). The CDR3 extends over 14 amino acids. Trimming took 6 bases from V and 0 from J, leaving 11 bases between them. The CDR3 loop is CASRTASTNYGYTF. CDR3 DNA sequence: TGTGCCAGCAGGACAGCCAGTACTAACTATGGCTACACCTTC.

The CDR3 DNA follows: TGTGCCAGCAGCTTGAGGACAGGACACACTGAAGCTTTCTTT. This gives the protein CASSLRTGHTEAFF. The chain has TRBV7-8 and TRBJ1-1; TRBD1 matches at 7 bases. Germline assignment: CDR1 SGHVS and CDR2 FQNEAQ. V shed 3 bases, J shed 3 bases, and the junction held 4 bases outside the gene matches. CDR3 length: 14 residues.

This chain links TRBV11-3 with TRBJ2-2, with D unclear. The CDR3 sequence is 14 residues long. Germline V gene lookup returns CDR1 SGHNT and CDR2 YENEEA. Trimming shortened V by 4 bases and J by 4 bases, and 10 bases separated the two germline ends. The CDR3 here is CASSSRSGTGELFF. The DNA of the CDR3 is TGTGCCAGCAGCTCTCGGTCGGGCACCGGGGAGCTGTTTTTT. The full variable domain, in which reference TRBV11-3 and TRBJ2-2 provide the parts outside the CDR3, is EAGVVQSPRYKIIEKKQPVAFWCNPISGHNTLYWYLQNLGQGPELLIRYENEEAVDDSQLPKDRFSAERLKGVDSTLKIQPAELGDSAVYLCASSSRSGTGELFFGEGSRLTVL.